The clone carrying this T cell receptor beta chain appeared a single time. Its matching antigen is unknown. Trimming at V came to 8 bases and at J to 0 bases, leaving 4 bases not matched to a gene. Germline assignment: CDR1 MNHEY and CDR2 SVGAGI. This CDR3 comprises 15 residues. Sequencing used immunoSEQ multiplex PCR; TCRdb keeps in-frame clones, though not all of them. Here the sample spans approximately 13,000 clones, approximately 72% being singletons. Expansion of antigen-specific CD4+ T cells with viral peptide pools was carried out by the ViraFEST assay before sequencing. CD4+ T cells were isolated after around ten days of culture. Everyone in the study got two shots of either the BNT162b2 or mRNA-1273 vaccine. Half-medium exchanges with IL-2 medium took place on days 3 and 7. This sample is part of a study of vaccination effects on CD4 cells after COVID-19. Study results and caveats: Vaccine- and infection-induced clones showed marked clonal contraction late following vaccination. In vaccinees who were healthy, merely 1 out of 255 vaccine-induced clones cross-reacted with common cold coronaviruses.

The sequences come from CD4+ T cells from PBMCs cultured with SARS-CoV-2 spike peptides, collected after COVID-19 vaccination. The TCR originated in a human donor who received a COVID-19 vaccine. V usage is TRBV6-5 and J usage is TRBJ1-3; TRBD1 matches at 10 bases. Here the CDR3 reads CASGTGAFSGNTIYF. The DNA of the CDR3 is TGTGCCAGCGGGACAGGGGCCTTCTCTGGAAACACCATATATTTT.